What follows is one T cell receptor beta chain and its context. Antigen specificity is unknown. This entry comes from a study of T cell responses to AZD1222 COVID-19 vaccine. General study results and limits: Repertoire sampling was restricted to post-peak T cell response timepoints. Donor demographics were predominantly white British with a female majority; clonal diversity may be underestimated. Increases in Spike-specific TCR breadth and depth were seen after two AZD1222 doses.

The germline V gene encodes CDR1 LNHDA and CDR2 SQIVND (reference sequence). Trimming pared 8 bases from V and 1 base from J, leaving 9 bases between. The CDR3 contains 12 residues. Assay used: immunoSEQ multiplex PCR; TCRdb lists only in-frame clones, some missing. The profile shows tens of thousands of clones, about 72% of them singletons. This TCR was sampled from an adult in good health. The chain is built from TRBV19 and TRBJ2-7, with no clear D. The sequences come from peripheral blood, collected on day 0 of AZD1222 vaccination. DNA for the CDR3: TGTGCCAGTTCTGCTTCTTCCTACGAGCAGTACTTC. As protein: CASSASSYEQYF.